This T cell receptor (beta chain) was identified during a study of OX40 agonist ivuxolimab in advanced cancers. About the study: The dose-escalation cohort had hepatocellular carcinoma, melanoma, renal cell or head and neck cancer. The study, taken as a whole, reports: Among some nonresponders, normalized T-cell clonal expansion was also low. Expansion of clones was among the lowest in partial responders at 0.1-3.0 mg/kg.

V lost 10 bases and J 5 bases, leaving 14 bases between the germline ends. The CDR3 extends over 13 amino acids. CDR1 and CDR2 from the germline V gene are MNHEY and SVGAGI. With respect to this clone: Its antigen is unidentified.

Blood samples were obtained at baseline, cycle 4 day 1, and cycle 7 day 1. Measured with immunoSEQ multiplex PCR; TCRdb has only the in-frame clones, and not every one. The sample shows around 65,000 clones, over 75% of them seen only once. This TCR derives from an adult with an advanced solid tumor such as melanoma, head and neck, liver or kidney cancer. The material sequenced was CD4+ or CD8+ T cells sorted from blood, taken in a trial of the OX40 agonist ivuxolimab. The J gene is TRBJ1-4, the V gene TRBV6-5; D possibly corresponds to TRBD1 (6 bases). The CDR3 sequence: CATSTGWNEKLFF. In DNA form, the CDR3 reads TGTGCCACCTCTACAGGGTGGAATGAAAAACTGTTTTTT.